This T cell receptor beta chain emerged from a study of tumor and adjacent non-tumor tissue in lung cancer. About the research overall: The cohort had 12 adenocarcinoma, a couple of squamous cell and 1 small cell patients.

This sample's RNA came from whole unsorted tissue. Germline CDR1 is LGHNA and CDR2 is YNFKEQ. This CDR3 has 13 residues. With regard to this clonotype: Sequence at one end of the junction differs from germline and may be a read error.

TCRbeta libraries were built with three rounds of nested PCR, modified from ARM-PCR. TCRdb ran MiXCR on the multiplex PCR reads and lists one entry per CDR3 protein. The sample lists about 81,000 distinct CDR3 sequences; 55% to 75% were seen once. The sequenced sample was lung tumor tissue. This TCR was recovered from a woman between 35 and 50 years old with non-small cell lung cancer. This chain uses TRBV4-2 with TRBJ2-3; unclear D gene. Here the CDR3 reads CTSSQEAENTQYF. The CDR3 DNA reads as TGTACCAGCAGCCAAGAGGCAGAGAATACGCAGTATTTT.